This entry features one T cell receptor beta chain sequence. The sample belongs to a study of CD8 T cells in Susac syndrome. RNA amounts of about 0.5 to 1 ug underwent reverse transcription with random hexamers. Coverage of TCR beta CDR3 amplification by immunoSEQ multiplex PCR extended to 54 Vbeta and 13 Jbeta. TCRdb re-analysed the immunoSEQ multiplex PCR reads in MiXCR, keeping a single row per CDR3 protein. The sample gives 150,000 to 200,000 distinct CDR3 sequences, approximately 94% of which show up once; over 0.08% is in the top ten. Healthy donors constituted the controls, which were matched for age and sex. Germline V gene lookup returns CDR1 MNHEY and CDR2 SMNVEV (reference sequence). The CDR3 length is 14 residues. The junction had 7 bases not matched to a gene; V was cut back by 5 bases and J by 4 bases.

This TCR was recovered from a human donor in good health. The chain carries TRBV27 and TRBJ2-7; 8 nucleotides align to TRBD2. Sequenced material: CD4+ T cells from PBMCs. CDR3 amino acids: CASSALAGRYEQYF. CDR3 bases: TGTGCCAGCAGTGCGCTAGCGGGCCGGTACGAGCAGTACTTC.